This T cell receptor beta chain was identified during a study of T cell responses to AZD1222 COVID-19 vaccine. Overall study findings and caveats: Nearly half of unique spike-specific TCRs reportedly avoided B.1.351 and B.1.1.7 mutated regions. Donor demographics were predominantly white British with a female majority; clonal diversity may be underestimated.

The CDR3 runs 11 residues. Germline V gene data show CDR1 as SGHDT and CDR2 as YYEEEE. V was cut by 8 bases and J by 5 bases, with 10 bases left in between. The data were produced by immunoSEQ multiplex PCR, yet TCRdb's version contains in-frame clones alone and is incomplete. Among some 130,000 clones, more than 75% were seen once, and the ten largest hold around 0.99%. As concerns this clone: What it binds is unknown.

V is TRBV5-6 and J is TRBJ2-5; possibly TRBD1 or TRBD2 for D (5 bases each). This clonotype was obtained from an adult who received the AZD1222 COVID-19 vaccine. This sample comprised peripheral blood, obtained 28 days after the second AZD1222 dose. The CDR3 DNA follows: TGTGCCAGTGGGACGGGGGAGACCCAGTACTTC. This sequence encodes CASGTGETQYF.